Here is one T cell receptor beta chain with its context. Its antigen is not identified. The sample is drawn from a study of blood T cells in healthy people across ages. Whole-study findings and limits: There were more naive CD4+ cells and higher diversity in long-lived donors than in aged donors.

This CDR3 has 15 residues. CDR1 is DFQATT, CDR2 SNEGSKA, per germline (reference sequence). Trimming removed 6 bases from V and 2 bases from J, with 19 bases in between. PCR was performed a second time for roughly 7 to 11 cycles using a sample-barcoded 5' primer and a J-beta primer mix. One entry per CDR3 protein, called by TCRdb with MiXCR from the 5' RACE reads. The repertoire consists of over 1.5 million distinct CDR3 sequences, with about 50% occurring once and the leading ten covering roughly 2%. The receptor was derived from a woman between 35 and 50 years old in good health. This sequence joins TRBV20-1 and TRBJ2-5; tentatively, D is TRBD1 or TRBD2 (5 bases each). The source material was blood. Here the CDR3 reads CSARWGQRRQETQYF. CDR3 in DNA: TGCAGTGCCCGCTGGGGCCAGCGGAGGCAAGAGACCCAGTACTTC.